This TCR beta chain was identified during a study of cytomegalovirus exposure and HLA in healthy donors. The CDR3 runs 13 residues. Trimming stripped 5 bases from V and 8 bases from J, with 15 bases between. Germline loops: CDR1 SEHNR, CDR2 FQNEAQ (reference sequence). Only in-frame clones appear in the TCRdb table, and some are missing; sequencing was by immunoSEQ multiplex PCR. The top ten hold about 0.68% of the sample, which has more than 65,000 clones, around 94% seen once. About this clone: Its antigen is unknown.

Overall study findings and caveats: Overall, some 160 TCR beta chains were annotated as cytomegalovirus-associated. First-cohort TCR clusters tended to co-occur in the roughly 120 validation repertoires, a later analysis found.

The rearrangement joins TRBV7-9 to TRBJ1-1, with D maybe TRBD1 (6 bases). Sample: PBMCs. The TCR sequence derives from a man between 18 and 35 years old in good health and CMV-seronegative. CDR3 amino acids: CASSETGTEEAFF. Written as DNA, the CDR3 is TGTGCCAGCAGCGAAACAGGGACGGAGGAAGCTTTCTTT.